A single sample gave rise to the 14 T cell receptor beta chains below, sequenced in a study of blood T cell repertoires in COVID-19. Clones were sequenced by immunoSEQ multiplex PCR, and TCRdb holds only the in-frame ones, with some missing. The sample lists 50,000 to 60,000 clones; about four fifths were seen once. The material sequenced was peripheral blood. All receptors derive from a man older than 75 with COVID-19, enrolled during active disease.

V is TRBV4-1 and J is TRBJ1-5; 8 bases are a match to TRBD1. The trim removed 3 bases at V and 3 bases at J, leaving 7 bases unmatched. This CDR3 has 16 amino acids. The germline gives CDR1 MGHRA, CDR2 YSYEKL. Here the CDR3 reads CASSQGWTGYNQPQHF. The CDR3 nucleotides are TGCGCCAGCAGCCAGGGATGGACAGGGTACAATCAGCCCCAGCATTTT.

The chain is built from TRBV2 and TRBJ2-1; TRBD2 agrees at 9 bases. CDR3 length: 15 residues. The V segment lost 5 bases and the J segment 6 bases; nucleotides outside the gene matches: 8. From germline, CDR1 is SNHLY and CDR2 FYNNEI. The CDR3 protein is CASSNLLAGPNEQFF. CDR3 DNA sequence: TGTGCCAGCAGTAACTTACTAGCGGGCCCCAATGAGCAGTTCTTC.

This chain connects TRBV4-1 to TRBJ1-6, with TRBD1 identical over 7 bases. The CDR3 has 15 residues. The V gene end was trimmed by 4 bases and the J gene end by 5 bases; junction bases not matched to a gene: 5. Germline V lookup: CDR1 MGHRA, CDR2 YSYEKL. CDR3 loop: CASSPRDRNNSPLHF. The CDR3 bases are TGCGCCAGCAGCCCTCGGGACAGAAATAATTCACCCCTCCACTTT.

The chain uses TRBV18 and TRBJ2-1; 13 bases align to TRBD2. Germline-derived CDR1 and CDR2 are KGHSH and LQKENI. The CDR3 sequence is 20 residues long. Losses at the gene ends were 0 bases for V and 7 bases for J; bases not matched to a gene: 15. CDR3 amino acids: CASSPPLRTGGLAGLNEQFF. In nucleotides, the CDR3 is TGTGCCAGCTCACCACCCCTACGGACAGGGGGACTAGCGGGGTTAAATGAGCAGTTCTTC.

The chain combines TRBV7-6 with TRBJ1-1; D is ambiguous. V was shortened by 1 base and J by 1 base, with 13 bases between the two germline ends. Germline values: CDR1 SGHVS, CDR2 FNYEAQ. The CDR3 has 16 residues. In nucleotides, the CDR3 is TGTGCCAGCAGCTTAGTGTCGGCGGAAGAGAACACTGAAGCTTTCTTT. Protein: CASSLVSAEENTEAFF.

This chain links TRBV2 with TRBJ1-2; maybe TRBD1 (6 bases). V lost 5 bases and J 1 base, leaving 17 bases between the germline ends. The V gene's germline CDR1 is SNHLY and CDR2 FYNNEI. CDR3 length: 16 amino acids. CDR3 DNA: TGTGCCAGCAGTTATCCGGGACAAGGCTTTAACTATGGCTACACCTTC. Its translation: CASSYPGQGFNYGYTF.

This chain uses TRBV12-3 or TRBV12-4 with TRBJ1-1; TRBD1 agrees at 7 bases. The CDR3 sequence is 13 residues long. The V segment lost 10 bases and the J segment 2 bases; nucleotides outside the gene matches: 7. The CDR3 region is CATEGQYNTEAFF. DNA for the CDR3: TGTGCCACCGAGGGACAGTACAACACTGAAGCTTTCTTT.

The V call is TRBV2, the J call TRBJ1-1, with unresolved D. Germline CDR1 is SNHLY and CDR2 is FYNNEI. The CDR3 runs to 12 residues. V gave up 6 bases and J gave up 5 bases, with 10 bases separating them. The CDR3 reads CASSRRLTEAFF. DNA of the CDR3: TGTGCCAGCAGCCGCAGATTGACTGAAGCTTTCTTT.

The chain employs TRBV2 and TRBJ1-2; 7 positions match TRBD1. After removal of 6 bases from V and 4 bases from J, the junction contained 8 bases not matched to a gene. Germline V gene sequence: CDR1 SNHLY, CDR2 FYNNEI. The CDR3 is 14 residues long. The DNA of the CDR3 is TGTGCCAGCAGCAATGGGGACAGATTCTATGGCTACACCTTC. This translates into CASSNGDRFYGYTF.

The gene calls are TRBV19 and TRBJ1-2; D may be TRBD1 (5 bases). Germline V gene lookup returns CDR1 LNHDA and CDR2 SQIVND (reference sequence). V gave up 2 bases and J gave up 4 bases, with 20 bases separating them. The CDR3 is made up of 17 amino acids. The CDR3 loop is CASSIRAASRRGYGYTF. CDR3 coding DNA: TGTGCCAGTAGTATACGTGCGGCCTCCCGGAGGGGCTATGGCTACACCTTC.

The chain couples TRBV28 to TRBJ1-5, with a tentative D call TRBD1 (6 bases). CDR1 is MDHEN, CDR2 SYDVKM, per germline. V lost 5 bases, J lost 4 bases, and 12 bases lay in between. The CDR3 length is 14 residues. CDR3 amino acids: CASSLAQGNQPQHF. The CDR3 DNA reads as TGTGCCAGCAGTCTCGCGCAGGGGAATCAGCCCCAGCATTTT.

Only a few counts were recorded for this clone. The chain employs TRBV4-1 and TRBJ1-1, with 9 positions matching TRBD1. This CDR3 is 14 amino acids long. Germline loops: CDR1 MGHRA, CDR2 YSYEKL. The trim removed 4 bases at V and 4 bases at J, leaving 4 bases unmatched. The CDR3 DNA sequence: TGCGCCAGCAGCCCCGGGACAGGGACCACTGAAGCTTTCTTT. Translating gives CASSPGTGTTEAFF.

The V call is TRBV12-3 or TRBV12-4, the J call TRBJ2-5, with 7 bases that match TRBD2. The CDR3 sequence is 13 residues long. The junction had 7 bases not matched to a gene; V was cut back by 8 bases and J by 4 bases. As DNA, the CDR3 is TGTGCCAGCGTCGCGGGAGTCGGAGAGACCCAGTACTTC. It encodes CASVAGVGETQYF.

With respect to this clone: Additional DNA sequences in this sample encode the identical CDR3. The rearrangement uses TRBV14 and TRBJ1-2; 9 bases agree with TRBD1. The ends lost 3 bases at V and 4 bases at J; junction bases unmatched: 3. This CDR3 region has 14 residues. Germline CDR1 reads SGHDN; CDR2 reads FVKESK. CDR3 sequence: CASSQGTGPYGYTF. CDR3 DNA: TGTGCCAGCAGCCAGGGGACAGGGCCCTATGGCTACACCTTC.